This T cell receptor (beta chain) was captured by sequencing in a study of spatial heterogeneity in lung cancer. Whole-study context: There were, on average, more than nine raw-read appearances for each unique TCR and UMI combination. Broader study findings: Resection saw ubiquitous expanded tumor TCRs appear in blood more than follow-up did.

By sample fraction, this clonotype is medium-sized. No antigen is known for it. The CDR3 is 13 amino acids. V gave up 8 bases and J gave up 1 base; unmatched junction bases: 1. The germline CDR1 and CDR2 sequences are LGHDT and YNNKEL (reference sequence). Every cDNA TCR molecule received its own unique molecular identifier. TCRdb re-analysed the 5' RACE reads in MiXCR, keeping a single row per CDR3 protein. The sample holds roughly 25,000 distinct CDR3 sequences, about 5.1% seen once. The sample's time point: sample taken at primary tumor resection. Whole RNA from tumor, nontumor lung or frozen PBMC was sequenced unsorted. The donors comprised about 65 untreated early-stage non-small cell lung cancer patients.

Sequences were derived from PBMCs, sampled at surgery. The clonotype was recovered from a male donor with early-stage non-small cell lung cancer. The V and J genes are TRBV3-1 and TRBJ2-2, with TRBD2 matching 7 bases. CDR3 DNA: TGTGCCAGCTTAGCGGGGAACACCGGGGAGCTGTTTTTT. Protein: CASLAGNTGELFF.